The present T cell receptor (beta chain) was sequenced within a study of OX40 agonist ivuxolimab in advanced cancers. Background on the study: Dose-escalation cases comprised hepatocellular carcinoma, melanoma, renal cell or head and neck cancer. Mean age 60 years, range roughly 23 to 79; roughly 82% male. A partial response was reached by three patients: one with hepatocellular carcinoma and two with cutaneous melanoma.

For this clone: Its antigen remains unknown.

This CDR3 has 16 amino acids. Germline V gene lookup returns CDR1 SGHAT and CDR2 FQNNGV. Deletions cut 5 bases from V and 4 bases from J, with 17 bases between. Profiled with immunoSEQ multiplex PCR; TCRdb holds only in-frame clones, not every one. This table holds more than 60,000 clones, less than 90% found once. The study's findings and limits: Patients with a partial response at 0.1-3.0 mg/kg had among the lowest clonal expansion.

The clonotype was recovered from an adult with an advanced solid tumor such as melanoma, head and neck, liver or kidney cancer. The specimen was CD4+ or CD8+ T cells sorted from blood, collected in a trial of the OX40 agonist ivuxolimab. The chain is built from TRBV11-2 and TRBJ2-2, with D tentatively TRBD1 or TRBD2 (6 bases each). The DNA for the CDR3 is TGTGCCAGCAGCCCCGCCGGGGGCTTATTCACCGGGGAGCTGTTTTTT. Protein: CASSPAGGLFTGELFF.